Sequencing of this T cell receptor (beta chain) was carried out in a study of T cells after yellow fever vaccination. Overall study findings and caveats: A limited proportion of clonotypes was detected within both the CD4 and CD8 compartments. Among primary-vaccination clones, most reappeared after the booster, at about 95% for CD4 and 88% for CD8. A secondary response was less intense yet reached its peak sooner, at day 5 versus 15.

From germline, CDR1 is SGHNT and CDR2 YYREEE (reference sequence). The CDR3 is 12 amino acids. V lost 3 bases and J lost 10; bases outside the gene matches: 3. TCRdb re-called the 5' RACE reads with MiXCR, one entry per CDR3 protein. The sample lists roughly 160,000 distinct CDR3 sequences; approximately 9.7% were seen once. With regard to this clonotype: No antigen is known for it.

Source: CD8+ T cells sorted from PBMCs, taken 45 days after the yellow fever booster vaccination. This receptor was identified in a man aged 18 to 29 who received the YFV17D yellow fever vaccine. This rearrangement joins TRBV5-4 to TRBJ2-1; 8 nucleotides align to TRBD2. CDR3 nucleotides: TGTGCCAGCAGCTACGGGGGGGACGAGCAGTTCTTC. Translated, it gives CASSYGGDEQFF.